These 11 T cell receptor beta chains came from one sample sequenced in a study of CD8+ T cells in alopecia areata. cDNA reverse transcribed from extracted RNA served as the sequencing template. Here immunoSEQ multiplex PCR was the method, and the copy in TCRdb shows in-frame clones only, minus some. The repertoire has 65,000 to 100,000 clones, roughly 50% of them found once; the top ten carry around 5.7%. The sample taken for sequencing was NKG2D-high CD8+ T cells sorted from blood. These receptors all come from a human donor with alopecia areata.

The chain joins TRBV7-2 to TRBJ2-3; TRBD2 matches at 8 bases. The V and J ends lost 5 bases and 3 bases, in that order; junction bases with no gene match: 7. The CDR3 totals 15 residues. Germline loops: CDR1 SGHTA, CDR2 FQGNSA. The DNA for the CDR3 is TGTGCCAGCAGCCCGGGAGGGGGGCCGACAGATACGCAGTATTTT. This codes for CASSPGGGPTDTQYF.

The rearrangement joins TRBV5-4 to TRBJ2-7; D may be TRBD1 or TRBD2 (5 bases each). Germline CDR1 SGHNT, CDR2 YYREEE (reference sequence). The CDR3 consists of 13 residues. Trimming removed 4 bases at V and 3 bases at J, with 11 bases between. In nucleotides, the CDR3 is TGTGCCAGCAGCGGGGGACGGTACTACGAGCAGTACTTC. Translated, it gives CASSGGRYYEQYF. The complete variable domain, with remaining parts taken from reference TRBV5-4 and TRBJ2-7, reads ETGVTQSPTHLIKTRGQQVTLRCSSQSGHNTVSWYQQALGQGPQFIFQYYREEENGRGNFPPRFSGLQFPNYSSELNVNALELDDSALYLCASSGGRYYEQYFGPGTRLTVT.

The rearrangement joins TRBV29-1 to TRBJ1-2, with 7 positions matching TRBD1. The V and J ends lost 2 bases and 7 bases, in that order; junction bases with no gene match: 4. CDR1 and CDR2 from the germline V gene are SQVTM and ANQGSEA. This CDR3 is 12 amino acids long. The CDR3 nucleotides are TGCAGCGTTGAACAGGGGGTTCTTGGCTACACCTTC. It translates to CSVEQGVLGYTF.

The rearrangement links TRBV7-9 to TRBJ2-7; 8 bases are a match to TRBD1. The CDR3 runs 10 residues. Trimming took 10 bases from V and 5 from J; bases not matched to a gene: 1. Germline V gene lookup returns CDR1 SEHNR and CDR2 FQNEAQ (reference sequence). Written as DNA, the CDR3 is TGTGCCACAGGGGGCGACGAGCAGTACTTC. This gives the protein CATGGDEQYF. Variable domain in full (rest from reference TRBV7-9 and TRBJ2-7): DTGVSQNPRHKITKRGQNVTFRCDPISEHNRLYWYRQTLGQGPEFLTYFQNEAQLEKSRLLSDRFSAERPKGSFSTLEIQRTEQGDSAMYLCATGGDEQYFGPGTRLTVT.

This chain connects TRBV6-5 to TRBJ2-7; D is undetermined. Germline lookup yields CDR1 MNHEY and CDR2 SVGAGI. V was cut by 0 bases and J by 6 bases, with 9 bases left in between. The CDR3 sequence is 13 residues long. CDR3 in amino acids: CASSYSNLGEQYF. Here the CDR3 DNA reads TGTGCCAGCAGTTACTCCAACCTGGGCGAGCAGTACTTC.

There are a few counts of this clone. The same CDR3 also results from other DNA sequences found in this sample. This chain links TRBV6-6 with TRBJ2-3, with D unresolved. The germline V gene has CDR1 MNHNY and CDR2 SVGAGI (reference sequence). The V and J ends lost 7 bases and 3 bases respectively, with 5 bases between them. CDR3 size: 11 residues. The CDR3 region is CASTLTDTQYF. CDR3 DNA sequence: TGTGCCAGCACTCTGACAGATACGCAGTATTTT.

Written as DNA, the CDR3 is TGTGCCTGGACTACACAGATCCCCTACAATGAGCAGTTCTTC. Residues: CAWTTQIPYNEQFF. V gene TRBV30 combines with J gene TRBJ2-1, with no clear D. The CDR3 runs 14 residues. Trimming removed 4 bases at V and 2 bases at J, with 12 bases between. The germline V gene has CDR1 GTSNPN and CDR2 SVGIG (reference sequence).

This CDR3 reads CASSLQGGGSPLHF. The CDR3 coding sequence is TGTGCCAGCAGCTTACAGGGCGGGGGGTCACCCCTCCACTTT. This chain links TRBV13 with TRBJ1-6; D may be TRBD1 (5 bases). The length of the CDR3 is 14 residues. The germline CDR1 and CDR2 sequences are PRHDT and FYEKMQ (reference sequence). V was cut by 2 bases and J by 10 bases, with 12 bases left in between. Combining the CDR3 with reference TRBV13 and TRBJ1-6 gives the whole variable domain AAGVIQSPRHLIKEKRETATLKCYPIPRHDTVYWYQQGPGQDPQFLISFYEKMQSDKGSIPDRFSAQQFSDYHSELNMSSLELGDSALYFCASSLQGGGSPLHFGNGTRLTVT.

The DNA for the CDR3 is TGTGCCAGCAGTGATGGCGGGGGGGAAAACAATGAGCAGTTCTTC. Protein: CASSDGGGENNEQFF. The chain links TRBV2 to TRBJ2-1, with TRBD2 matching over 9 bases. The junction had 5 bases not matched to a gene; V was cut back by 3 bases and J by 5 bases. From germline, CDR1 is SNHLY and CDR2 FYNNEI. The CDR3 length is 15 residues.

The rearrangement links TRBV9 to TRBJ2-3; 8 nucleotides match TRBD2. Germline assignment: CDR1 SGDLS and CDR2 YYNGEE. Unmatched junction bases numbered 6, after V lost 3 bases and J lost 0 bases. CDR3 length: 16 amino acids. The CDR3 sequence is CASSAAGGESTDTQYF. The DNA for the CDR3 is TGTGCCAGCAGCGCGGCGGGGGGCGAAAGCACAGATACGCAGTATTTT. The variable domain in full, completed from reference TRBV9 and TRBJ2-3, reads DSGVTQTPKHLITATGQRVTLRCSPRSGDLSVYWYQQSLDQGLQFLIQYYNGEERAKGNILERFSAQQFPDLHSELNLSSLELGDSALYFCASSAAGGESTDTQYFGPGTRLTVL.

The gene calls are TRBV29-1 and TRBJ2-1; 8 bases align to TRBD2. With 0 bases clipped from V and 8 bases from J, the junction kept 9 bases outside the gene matches. The CDR3 extends over 15 amino acids. Germline loops: CDR1 SQVTM, CDR2 ANQGSEA. The CDR3 region is CSVEDPGGESHEQFF. The DNA of the CDR3 is TGCAGCGTTGAAGATCCGGGGGGGGAATCGCATGAGCAGTTCTTC.